This section outlines one T cell receptor beta chain sequence together with its context. Its antigen is currently not known. Qualities for individual bases were not recorded, and no much larger clone is one base off. Each collaborating institution followed its own protocols to collect whole blood in K2EDTA tubes. For TCRbeta analysis, collaborators shipped samples in one of three forms: frozen whole blood, isolated PBMCs, or DNA extracted from either of those sample types. Via the germline V gene (reference sequence), CDR1 is GTSNPN and CDR2 SVGIG. The CDR3 numbers 14 residues from cysteine through phenylalanine. Of all the DNA, just the CDR3 is kept, 42 bases in frame from base 1. Germline trimming amounts to 3 bases on V and 4 bases on J, with 8 as the count of junction bases outside the gene matches. TCRbeta CDR3 regions were amplified from genomic DNA using the immunoSEQ Assay, a bias-controlled multiplex PCR. In the authors' own workflow: Nucleated cell counts per sample were estimated from amplification of reference gene primers within the assay. To quantify the absolute abundance of each unique TCRbeta CDR3 rearrangement, sequence reads were collapsed and filtered. For each sample, productive Simpson clonality was calculated as the square root of Simpson's diversity index across productive rearrangements. Not all clones reach the TCRdb copy of this immuneACCESS table, which keeps in-frame sequences only. Checked studies attribute under half of the gap to unresolved V genes and leave the rest unexplained. From that table come the V and J calls and clone size; the DNA was used to work out D and trimming. The sample profile shows about 140,000 clones; about 87% of them were found once. The top ten clonotypes cover 11% of the sample.

These data belong to a study of blood T cell repertoires in COVID-19 (dated by TCRdb to the early 2020s). A note on the overall study: Samples covering the acute and convalescent phases of COVID-19 were provided by collaborators in the United States, Italy and Spain. The prospective study material was composed of cDNA or gDNA derived from T cells, B-cell-depleted T cells, or PBMCs. The dataset comprised deeply sampled blood TCRbeta repertoires from subjects exposed to, actively infected with, or recovered from COVID-19. The repertoires were released in a freely available public database intended as a resource for research on the immune response to SARS-CoV-2. The samples were drawn from the first 160 participants of the ongoing ImmuneRACE study and from some 1,300 subjects provided by 6 global collaborators. The sample metadata nearly always contained a de-identified subject ID, COVID-19 status, age in years and sex. Where HLA class I and class II types were available, the types were taken from metadata supplied by the sample provider, not from assay-based typing. Here is what the overall study found, with its caveats: The amount of clinical and demographic metadata varied by source and participant and was provided uncurated.

The sequence links TRBV30 to TRBJ2-5, with 7 bases in between that match TRBD2. The sequencing input was peripheral blood. This sequence originates from a woman at least 80 years old with acute or convalescent COVID-19. The CDR3 reads as follows: CAWRIAGGPETQYF. DNA sequence: TGTGCCTGGAGGATAGCGGGCGGACCAGAGACCCAGTACTTC.